Each of the 16 T cell receptor beta chains below was sequenced from the same sample in a study of glioma-infiltrating T cells after dendritic cell vaccination. The time point: after dendritic cell vaccination, including at tumor progression/relapse. Assay used: immunoSEQ multiplex PCR; TCRdb lists only in-frame clones, some missing. This sample has approximately 92,000 clones, with around 80% found just once. This material consisted of blood, taken after dendritic cell vaccination. Receptors were obtained from a human donor with glioblastoma.

The V call is TRBV6-5, the J call TRBJ1-6; 7 nucleotides match TRBD1. The CDR3 extends over 13 amino acids. Trimming took 5 bases from V and 10 from J; bases not matched to a gene: 5. Germline CDR1 and CDR2: MNHEY and SVGAGI. This CDR3 is CASSGQVYSPLHF. The CDR3 DNA sequence: TGTGCCAGCAGTGGACAGGTTTACTCACCCCTCCACTTT.

V and J are TRBV5-1 and TRBJ2-5; a possible D gene is TRBD1 (7 bases). The CDR3 contains 16 residues. CDR1 and CDR2 (germline): SGHRS, YFSETQ. The V and J ends lost 3 bases and 4 bases respectively, with 19 bases between them. The CDR3 DNA is TGCGCCAGCAGCTCTGCCTCAGGGGGAGGTGGAGAGACCCAGTACTTC. It yields the protein CASSSASGGGGETQYF.

The chain uses TRBV9 and TRBJ2-1; 8 positions agree with TRBD2. V shed 3 bases and J 8 bases; nucleotides not matched to a gene: 10. The length of the CDR3 is 15 residues. Germline V lookup: CDR1 SGDLS, CDR2 YYNGEE. In DNA form, the CDR3 reads TGTGCCAGCAGCGCCCTAGCGGGTTTGGGCGATGAGCAGTTCTTC. Encoded protein: CASSALAGLGDEQFF.

The V gene is TRBV7-2, the J gene TRBJ2-1; the D gene is possibly TRBD2 (6 bases). Germline V lookup: CDR1 SGHTA, CDR2 FQGNSA. The V end lost 5 bases, the J end lost 5 bases, and 16 bases lay between the germline ends. The CDR3 spans 15 residues. The CDR3 nucleotides are TGTGCCAGCAGCCCGGCGGGGCGGGGTGACAATGAGCAGTTCTTC. Encoded protein: CASSPAGRGDNEQFF.

The chain combines TRBV4-1 with TRBJ1-4; 7 bases match TRBD1. The CDR3 loop spans 18 amino acids. After removal of 0 bases from V and 2 bases from J, the junction contained 9 bases not matched to a gene. Germline V CDR1 and CDR2: MGHRA, YSYEKL. The CDR3 DNA follows: TGCGCCAGCAGCCAAGATGGGAGAACAGGGGATACTAATGAAAAACTGTTTTTT. Its translation: CASSQDGRTGDTNEKLFF.

This chain links TRBV5-4 with TRBJ2-7, with D possibly matching TRBD2 (7 bases). The CDR3 runs 15 residues. Germline V gene lookup returns CDR1 SGHNT and CDR2 YYREEE (reference sequence). The ends were cut back, 0 bases at V and 2 bases at J, with 12 bases in the middle. As DNA, the CDR3 is TGTGCCAGCAGCTTGGGACCGGGGGGCACCTACGAGCAGTACTTC. It translates to CASSLGPGGTYEQYF.

The CDR3 is CARSRPLPDRGMQETQYF. Written as DNA, the CDR3 is TGTGCCAGAAGCCGTCCCCTGCCCGACAGGGGGATGCAAGAGACCCAGTACTTC. The chain combines TRBV5-3 with TRBJ2-5; 9 bases line up with TRBD1. TRBV5-3 falls under the ORF class, with uncertain function. This CDR3 is 18 amino acids long. V was clipped by 4 bases and J by 2 bases; unmatched bases: 15.

This rearrangement joins TRBV4-1 to TRBJ2-1; 8 bases align to TRBD2. Per the germline V gene, CDR1 is MGHRA and CDR2 is YSYEKL. V was clipped by 4 bases and J by 3 bases; unmatched bases: 8. The CDR3 consists of 16 residues. The CDR3 reads CASSRSLAGGYNEQFF. The DNA of the CDR3 is TGCGCCAGCAGCCGGAGTTTGGCGGGGGGCTACAATGAGCAGTTCTTC.

The chain combines TRBV13 with TRBJ1-1; 9 bases are a match to TRBD1. Per germline, CDR1 PRHDT and CDR2 FYEKMQ (reference sequence). The CDR3 has 15 residues. The trim removed 5 bases at V and 0 bases at J, leaving 4 bases unmatched. The CDR3 DNA sequence: TGTGCCAGCAGCATGGACAGGGGTTTGAACACTGAAGCTTTCTTT. This encodes CASSMDRGLNTEAFF. The full variable domain, its missing parts supplied by reference TRBV13 and TRBJ1-1, is AAGVIQSPRHLIKEKRETATLKCYPIPRHDTVYWYQQGPGQDPQFLISFYEKMQSDKGSIPDRFSAQQFSDYHSELNMSSLELGDSALYFCASSMDRGLNTEAFFGQGTRLTVV.

J is TRBJ1-2 and V is TRBV28; D may be TRBD1 (5 bases). Per germline, CDR1 MDHEN and CDR2 SYDVKM. The CDR3 has 14 amino acids. V was trimmed by 5 bases and J by 3 bases, leaving 13 bases between them. CDR3 residues: CASSPPTTDYGYTF. The CDR3 coding sequence is TGTGCCAGCAGTCCCCCTACGACAGACTATGGCTACACCTTC.

J is TRBJ1-6 and V is TRBV6-1, with D unclear. This CDR3 is built from 14 residues. Between the trimmed V and J ends, which lost 4 bases and 6 bases, there was a span of 10 bases. Germline loops: CDR1 MNHNS, CDR2 SASEGT. Here the CDR3 reads CASSGRSFNSPLHF. Here the CDR3 DNA reads TGTGCCAGCAGTGGCAGGTCGTTTAATTCACCCCTCCACTTT.

The V and J genes are TRBV18 and TRBJ1-5, with D maybe TRBD1 (5 bases). This CDR3 is 17 amino acids long. Germline V gene sequence: CDR1 KGHSH, CDR2 LQKENI. V gave up 3 bases and J gave up 0 bases, with 15 bases separating them. CDR3 residues: CASSPISRGNSNQPQHF. In DNA form, the CDR3 reads TGTGCCAGCTCACCGATATCACGGGGGAATAGCAATCAGCCCCAGCATTTT.

The rearrangement uses TRBV10-2 and TRBJ2-5; TRBD1 agrees at 7 bases. V dropped 4 bases and J dropped 1; count of bases not matched to a gene: 6. CDR3 length: 15 residues. Germline-derived CDR1 and CDR2 are WSHSY and SAAADI. This CDR3 is CASSGYRGFQETQYF. The CDR3, as DNA: TGCGCCAGCAGTGGGTACAGGGGATTCCAAGAGACCCAGTACTTC.

This sequence joins TRBV7-2 and TRBJ1-1, with 7 positions matching TRBD1. From germline, CDR1 is SGHTA and CDR2 FQGNSA. This CDR3 has 14 amino acids. The J segment lost 1 base and the V segment lost 4 bases, leaving 3 bases of the junction unmatched. CDR3 sequence: CASSSGTANTEAFF. The DNA for the CDR3 is TGTGCCAGCAGCTCCGGGACAGCGAACACTGAAGCTTTCTTT.

This clone was counted between two and nine times. The chain combines TRBV27 with TRBJ2-2, with 7 bases lining up with TRBD1. The CDR3 covers 15 residues. From germline, CDR1 is MNHEY and CDR2 SMNVEV (reference sequence). Germline trimming cut 2 bases from V and 5 bases from J; bases unmatched to any gene: 5. The CDR3 loop reads CASSLKGQRTGELFF. CDR3 nucleotides: TGTGCCAGCAGTTTAAAGGGACAGAGAACCGGGGAGCTGTTTTTT.

V usage is TRBV10-3 and J usage is TRBJ2-1; TRBD2 agrees at 9 bases. The CDR3 spans 14 residues. Germline loops: CDR1 ENHRY, CDR2 SYGVKD. With 10 bases clipped from V and 5 bases from J, the junction kept 9 bases outside the gene matches. The CDR3 DNA reads TGTGCCACCACCTGGACTAGCGTTAACAATGAGCAGTTCTTC. It yields the protein CATTWTSVNNEQFF.